This paragraph reports one TCR beta chain. Antigen unknown. Study processing details: ImmunoSEQ supplied junction-only sequences lacking quality scores, so filtering was different. Generated by immunoSEQ multiplex PCR, the TCRdb table keeps only in-frame clones and is missing some. V, J and clone size were drawn from that table, and D and trimming were deduced from the DNA. Among about 1 million clones listed, under 80% were seen once. The record originates from a study of shared clonotypes between healthy human individuals. Findings of the study overall: Of the naive CD4 clonotypes, around 4.7% were shared across several donors. Among donors, the sharing of clonotypes was expected to be influenced by sequencing depth.

Sequenced input: memory CD4+ T cells sorted from blood. Subset in this sample: CD45RA-negative fraction. This sequence originates from a man between 18 and 29 years old in good health.

For the CDR3, the DNA is TGTGCCTGGAGTGGGGACAATGAGCAGTTCTTC. Translation: CAWSGDNEQFF. The chain has TRBV30 and TRBJ2-1, with D unresolved. The CDR3 is made up of 11 amino acids. Per germline, CDR1 GTSNPN and CDR2 SVGIG (reference sequence). Trimming stripped 1 base from V and 5 bases from J, with 3 bases between.